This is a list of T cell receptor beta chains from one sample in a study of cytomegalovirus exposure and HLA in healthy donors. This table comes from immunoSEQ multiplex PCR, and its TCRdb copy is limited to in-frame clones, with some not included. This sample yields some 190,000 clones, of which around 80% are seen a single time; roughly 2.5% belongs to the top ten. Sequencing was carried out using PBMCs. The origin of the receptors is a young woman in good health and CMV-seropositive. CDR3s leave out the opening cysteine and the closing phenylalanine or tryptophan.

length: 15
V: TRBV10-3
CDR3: AISEAGRGPSTDTQY

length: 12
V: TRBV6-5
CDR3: ASSISGGSYEQY

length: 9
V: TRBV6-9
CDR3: ASIGNTEAF

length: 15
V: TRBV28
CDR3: ASSDFLPRGPNEKLF

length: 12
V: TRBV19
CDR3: ANMGGGAQETQY

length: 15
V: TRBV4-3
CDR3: ASSLRDNWGHQETQY

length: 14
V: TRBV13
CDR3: ASSSPGGANTGELF

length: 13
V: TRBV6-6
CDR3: ASSYSLAGGYEQY

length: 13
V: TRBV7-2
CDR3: ASSLVHSGANVLT

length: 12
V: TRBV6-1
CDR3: ASSEETQGPGYT

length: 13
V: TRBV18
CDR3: ASSPIQGYDTEAF

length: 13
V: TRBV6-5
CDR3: ASSYVLAGAYEQY

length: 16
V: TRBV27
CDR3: ASSLRSAGGLSSYEQY

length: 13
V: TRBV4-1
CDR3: ASSQEGQGVSPLH

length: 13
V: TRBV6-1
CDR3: ASTGGRLAVHAQY

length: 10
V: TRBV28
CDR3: ASSRTAGGQY

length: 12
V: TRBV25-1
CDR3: ASSEETATGELF

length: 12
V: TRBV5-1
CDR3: ASRGGLAGSEQF

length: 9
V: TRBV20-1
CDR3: SAKLFYEQY

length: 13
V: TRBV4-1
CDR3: ASSPTGGSYNEQF

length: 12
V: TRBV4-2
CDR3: ASSPGLGAYEQY

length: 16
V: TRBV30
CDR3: AYNLRGRGLRRYDTQY

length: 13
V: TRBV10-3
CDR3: AISKQGGGNQPQH

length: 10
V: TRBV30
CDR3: AWSAGNQPQH

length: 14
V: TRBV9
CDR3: ASSVPVAPLNTEAF

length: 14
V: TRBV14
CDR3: ASSRAHPGVLGGYT

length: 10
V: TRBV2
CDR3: ASRGDSETQY

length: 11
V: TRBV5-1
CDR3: ASSRSGVSEAF

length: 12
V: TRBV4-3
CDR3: ASSQEPGKNIQY

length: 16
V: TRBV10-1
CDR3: ASSEGTGSTLSNQPQH

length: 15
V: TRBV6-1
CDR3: ASSEGGQSLGIGELF

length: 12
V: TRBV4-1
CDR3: ASSPGDRNTEAF

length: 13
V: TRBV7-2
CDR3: ASSLDPGGIYGYT

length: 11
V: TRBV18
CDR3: ASSPDRAGEQY

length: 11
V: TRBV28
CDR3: ASRVTQVGGYT

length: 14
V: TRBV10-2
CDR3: ASSESDRGYNSPLH

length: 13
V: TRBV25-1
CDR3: ASSALSLGGSEQY

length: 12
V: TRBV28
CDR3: ASSYNSYNSPLH

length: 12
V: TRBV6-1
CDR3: ASSIRQGRQPQH

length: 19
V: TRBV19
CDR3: ASSMGSDHRDRVPPANGYT

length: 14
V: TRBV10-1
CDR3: ASSESRTPKADTQY

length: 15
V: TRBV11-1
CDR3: ASSSPPGLIVYNEQF

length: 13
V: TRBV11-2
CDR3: ASSLGQGLNSPLH

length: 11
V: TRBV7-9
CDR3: ASSLIRADTQY